The count of the clone carrying this T cell receptor beta chain is one. This entry belongs to a study of blood T cell repertoires in COVID-19. Original handling: Amplification of reference gene primers was used by the study to estimate nucleated cell counts. Here immunoSEQ multiplex PCR was the method, and the copy in TCRdb shows in-frame clones only, minus some. Clonal size and the V and J genes are those of that table, whereas D and trimming came from the DNA. This repertoire shows about 75,000 clones, 79% found once; its top ten account for 5% to 6%. V was clipped by 5 bases and J by 4 bases, with 7 bases between them. In germline, CDR1 is SGHAT, CDR2 FQNNGV. The CDR3 loop spans 12 amino acids.

The TCR originated in a woman aged 80 or over with active or convalescent COVID-19. The chain couples TRBV11-2 to TRBJ2-3, with D unclear. Sequencing used peripheral blood. The CDR3 loop is CASSRGADTQYF. The CDR3 region has the DNA TGTGCCAGCAGCCGCGGTGCAGATACGCAGTATTTT. The variable domain in full, with the rest retrieved from reference TRBV11-2 and TRBJ2-3, is EAGVAQSPRYKIIEKRQSVAFWCNPISGHATLYWYQQILGQGPKLLIQFQNNGVVDDSQLPKDRFSAERLKGVDSTLKIQPAKLEDSAVYLCASSRGADTQYFGPGTRLTVL.